This T cell receptor beta chain was profiled in a study of blood T cell repertoires in COVID-19. Across the study: The United States, Italy and Spain were the sources of the acute and convalescent COVID-19 samples. Nucleic acid was either cDNA or gDNA, and it came from T cells, B-cell-depleted T cells, or PBMCs.

Trimming removed 3 bases from V and 6 bases from J; junction bases left unmatched: 4. Germline values: CDR1 SGHTA, CDR2 FQGNSA. This CDR3 region has 13 residues. In the authors' methods: Using reference gene primer amplification, nucleated cell counts were estimated. TCRdb's table, derived via immunoSEQ multiplex PCR, lists solely in-frame clones and lacks some. D and trimming come from the DNA, and the V and J calls and clone size come from that table. The sample yields 180,000 or so clones, 80% to 90% seen once. Material for sequencing was peripheral blood. The receptor comes from a woman aged 45-59 years with acute or convalescent COVID-19. The rearrangement links TRBV7-2 to TRBJ2-5, with TRBD1 matching 7 bases. In DNA form, the CDR3 reads TGTGCCAGCAGCTTGACAGGGCGTCAGACCCAGTACTTC. Encoded protein: CASSLTGRQTQYF.